This T cell receptor beta chain was found in a study of shared clonotypes between healthy human individuals. The assay ran at deep level. Sequenced by immunoSEQ multiplex PCR; TCRdb stores in-frame clones only, minus some. The data show about 490,000 clones, 76% seen once. This clone has a count of ten or more. The CDR3 has 13 residues. The V gene's germline CDR1 is SGHTA and CDR2 FQGNSA. Trimming removed 1 base at V and 8 bases at J, with 11 bases between. The sequencing sample was made of PBMCs. The clonotype was recovered from a woman aged 40 to 50 in good health. Some clones in this sample may be carry-over from other donors' samples. The chain carries TRBV7-2 and TRBJ1-2; maybe TRBD1 (5 bases). The CDR3, as DNA: TGTGCCAGCAGCTTAGATCGGGGCCGGGGCTACACCTTC. Amino acid sequence: CASSLDRGRGYTF.